This paragraph reports one T cell receptor (delta chain). Its antigen is currently unknown. TCR cDNA was made from PBMC RNA with gamma- and delta-chain-specific primers. TCRdb fed the RT-PCR reads into CATT to redo clone calling. Of under 1,500 delta-chain clones in the sample, roughly 8.2% were seen once. This specimen comes from a study of delta chains in infants with herpesvirus infections. The wider study: A Ugandan infant cohort was followed from birth for primary CMV.

Overall study findings and caveats: The public clonotype appeared only at the first post-infection time point.

The sequencing here drew on peripheral blood, taken at time point 2 of longitudinal follow-up. The TCR originated in a human donor who was a Ugandan infant, either HIV-exposed or HIV-unexposed (not recorded which).

CDR3 residues: CAVVGSYGVLGGYTDKLIF. Here the CDR3 DNA reads TGTGCTGTGGTGGGTTCCTACGGGGTACTGGGGGGGTACACCGATAAACTCATCTTT. No V segment was called; the J segment is TRDJ1; the table's D call, TRDD3, has no DNA check behind it. The CDR3 sequence is 19 residues long.